Below are 2 T cell receptor beta chains sequenced from a single sample in a study of cytomegalovirus exposure and HLA in healthy donors. Data came from immunoSEQ multiplex PCR; TCRdb stores just in-frame clones and leaves some out. The sample yields some 120,000 clones, 85% to 90% seen once. Sample: PBMCs. All receptors derive from a woman younger than 30 in good health and CMV-seronegative.

This clone was seen a handful of times. V gene TRBV19 combines with J gene TRBJ1-6; D might be TRBD1 (6 bases). Trimming removed 5 bases at V and 7 bases at J, with 18 bases between. Germline V gives CDR1 LNHDA, CDR2 SQIVND (reference sequence). This CDR3 contains 16 residues. The CDR3 loop is CASSAEYRVLNSPLHF. The CDR3 DNA reads as TGTGCCAGTAGTGCAGAATACAGGGTTTTGAATTCACCCCTCCACTTT. The variable domain in full, with the rest retrieved from reference TRBV19 and TRBJ1-6, is DGGITQSPKYLFRKEGQNVTLSCEQNLNHDAMYWYRQDPGQGLRLIYYSQIVNDFQKGDIAEGYSVSREKKESFPLTVTSAQKNPTAFYLCASSAEYRVLNSPLHFGNGTRLTVT.

V usage is TRBV18 and J usage is TRBJ2-2, with a possible D match to TRBD1 (6 bases). The V gene lost 3 bases and the J gene lost 8 bases, with 10 bases spanning the gap. CDR1 and CDR2 from the germline V gene are KGHSH and LQKENI. The CDR3 spans 13 residues. The DNA for the CDR3 is TGTGCCAGCTCACCGGACAGCCAGGGGGAGCTGTTTTTT. It translates to CASSPDSQGELFF.